These T cell receptor beta chains were read from a single sample in a study of cytomegalovirus exposure and HLA in healthy donors. Clones were read by immunoSEQ multiplex PCR, and TCRdb kept only the in-frame ones, dropping some. The table shows about 250,000 clones, with 85% to 90% occurring only once. The sequenced material came from PBMCs. The receptor set was obtained from a man aged 18 to 29 in good health and CMV-seronegative. Both conserved end residues are part of each CDR3. The D gene is left open where the match is weak.

d_call	v_call	j_call	cdr3_aa	cdr3_nt
TRBD1	TRBV7-2	TRBJ2-7	CASSLVTGGLTYEQYF	TGTGCCAGCAGCTTAGTGACAGGGGGCCTCACCTACGAGCAGTACTTC
TRBD1	TRBV28	TRBJ1-2	CASMATGALFYGYTF	TGTGCCAGCATGGCTACAGGGGCGCTCTTCTATGGCTACACCTTC
NA	TRBV30	TRBJ1-6	CAWGEGQRNSPLHF	TGTGCCTGGGGTGAGGGACAAAGAAATTCACCCCTCCACTTT
TRBD1	TRBV14	TRBJ2-1	CASSEQVGQGFHEQFF	TGTGCCAGCAGCGAGCAGGTGGGACAGGGGTTCCATGAGCAGTTCTTC
NA	TRBV5-6	TRBJ1-2	CASSLDRREGYTF	TGTGCCAGCAGCCTTGACAGGAGAGAAGGCTACACCTTC
TRBD2	TRBV7-9	TRBJ2-1	CATGLARSWEQFF	TGTGCCACGGGACTAGCGAGGTCATGGGAGCAGTTCTTC
NA	TRBV11-2	TRBJ2-6	CASSLGQGPSGANVLTF	TGTGCCAGCAGCTTAGGGCAGGGCCCCTCTGGGGCCAACGTCCTGACTTTC
TRBD2	TRBV25-1	TRBJ2-5	CASSELGGGYQETQYF	TGTGCCAGCAGTGAACTCGGCGGGGGGTACCAAGAGACCCAGTACTTC
NA	TRBV27	TRBJ2-7	CASSPPGSSSYEQYF	TGTGCCAGCAGTCCCCCGGGATCCAGCTCGTACGAGCAGTACTTC
NA	TRBV2	TRBJ1-4	CASSVISEEKLFF	TGTGCCAGCAGTGTGATCTCGGAGGAAAAACTGTTTTTT
NA	TRBV29-1	TRBJ2-7	CSARRGSYEQYF	TGCAGCGCAAGGAGGGGCTCCTACGAGCAGTACTTC
TRBD2	TRBV19	TRBJ2-1	CASTSGTSGRGEQFF	TGTGCCAGTACCTCCGGGACTAGCGGGAGAGGGGAGCAGTTCTTC
NA	TRBV16	TRBJ1-4	CASSQFRNEKLFF	TGTGCCAGCAGCCAGTTTCGGAATGAAAAACTGTTTTTT
NA	TRBV25-1	TRBJ2-7	CASSLGANYEQYF	TGTGCCAGCAGTCTAGGCGCTAACTACGAGCAGTACTTC
NA	TRBV28	TRBJ1-5	CASSSRIEGSNQPQHF	TGTGCCAGCAGTTCCAGGATTGAGGGTAGCAATCAGCCCCAGCATTTT
TRBD1	TRBV4-1	TRBJ1-6	CASSQETGGSPLHF	TGCGCCAGCAGCCAAGAGACAGGGGGATCACCCCTCCACTTT
NA	TRBV30	TRBJ1-2	CAWSYGFVRGAYGYTF	TGTGCCTGGAGTTATGGTTTTGTACGGGGAGCCTATGGCTACACCTTC
NA	TRBV15	TRBJ2-2	CATSRAKEYTGELFF	TGTGCCACCAGCAGAGCCAAGGAGTACACCGGGGAGCTGTTTTTT
TRBD1	TRBV11-3	TRBJ2-7	CASSLGQGDEQYF	TGTGCCAGCAGCCTGGGACAGGGGGACGAGCAGTACTTC
TRBD1	TRBV7-4	TRBJ1-5	CASSTTGEDNQPQHF	TGTGCCAGCAGTACCACAGGGGAGGACAATCAGCCCCAGCATTTT
TRBD2	TRBV2	TRBJ2-7	CASAGQRGTSYEQYF	TGTGCCAGTGCCGGGCAGCGGGGGACCTCCTACGAGCAGTACTTC